This is a list of T cell receptor beta chains from one sample in a study of cytomegalovirus exposure and HLA in healthy donors. Method: immunoSEQ multiplex PCR; TCRdb's copy keeps in-frame clones and lacks some. Altogether more than 95,000 clones are present, 8% to 10% being singletons, with the ten largest covering less than 4%. Sample: PBMCs. Receptors originate from a man aged 30-40 years in good health and CMV-seronegative. Both conserved end residues are part of each CDR3. The order of the fields is J gene, V gene, clone size, D gene, CDR3 DNA, CDR3 protein. D genes are given only for firm matches. Size is omitted from some rows. Given values are once, few, many or a class for expanded clones.

TRBJ1-1,TRBV4-2,.,.,TGTGCCAGCAGCCAAGATCCTCCAGGGTCCGGGAACACTGAAGCTTTCTTT,CASSQDPPGSGNTEAFF
TRBJ1-5,TRBV19,few,TRBD1,TGTGCCAGTAGTCCGTTGCCGGGACAGGTCGTTCGGCCCCAGCATTTT,CASSPLPGQVVRPQHF
TRBJ2-5,TRBV2,few,TRBD2,TGTGCCAGCAGTGGGACTAGCGGGGGACAAGAGACCCAGTACTTC,CASSGTSGGQETQYF
TRBJ2-1,TRBV27,.,.,TGTGCCAGCAGTGCGCAAGAGAGGAGATCCTACAATGAGCAGTTCTTC,CASSAQERRSYNEQFF
TRBJ1-1,TRBV5-4,.,.,TGTGCCAGCAGCTTGAATGGGGGGGGGAACACTGAAGCTTTCTTT,CASSLNGGGNTEAFF
TRBJ1-5,TRBV7-8,.,.,TGTGCCAGCAGCTTAGACAGGGCCCCTAATCAGCCCCAGCATTTT,CASSLDRAPNQPQHF
TRBJ2-7,TRBV5-4,.,TRBD2,TGTGCCAGCAGCGCCGGGACTAGCGGTTCCTACGAGCAGTACTTC,CASSAGTSGSYEQYF
TRBJ2-1,TRBV4-3,few,.,TGCGCCAGCAGCCAAAAAGCAGGGATATCCTACAATGAGCAGTTCTTC,CASSQKAGISYNEQFF
TRBJ1-1,TRBV6-5,few,.,TGTGCCAGCCAAACGGGACACACTAGTGAGTTAGCTTTCTTT,CASQTGHTSELAFF
TRBJ1-2,TRBV19,.,.,TGTGCCAGTACCACCAACAAAGTAGGCGCCGGGACTCGCGGCTACACCTTC,CASTTNKVGAGTRGYTF
TRBJ2-2,TRBV11-3,.,.,TGTGCCAGCAGTTCCCCGTACAGCGGGGAGCTGTTTTTT,CASSSPYSGELFF
TRBJ1-4,TRBV4-1,.,TRBD1,TGCGCCAGCAGCCAAGTCGGGACAGGGGTTGAAAAACTGTTTTTT,CASSQVGTGVEKLFF
TRBJ1-5,TRBV15,.,.,TGTGCCACCAGCACCAAAAACAGGGTTGGCAATCAGCCCCAGCATTTT,CATSTKNRVGNQPQHF
TRBJ2-3,TRBV27,.,TRBD1,TGTGCCAGCAGTTTAACGGGTGGGACAGGACCAGGGGGGCTTTTT,CASSLTGGTGPGGLF
TRBJ2-7,TRBV19,few,TRBD1,TGTGCCAGTAGTACACGCTTGGGACAGGGTCAAGGCGAGCAGTACTTC,CASSTRLGQGQGEQYF
TRBJ2-5,TRBV19,many,TRBD2,TGTGCCAGTAGTATGGGGGGCCTAGCGGGAGCGGTAGAGACCCAGTACTTC,CASSMGGLAGAVETQYF
TRBJ1-2,TRBV30,.,TRBD1,TGTGCCTGGAGTGTACTAGGGGGCGGACATGGCTACACCTTC,CAWSVLGGGHGYTF
TRBJ2-6,TRBV19,.,.,TGTGCCAGTAGTATTAGGAGCATGCTCGGGGCCAACGTCCTGACTTTC,CASSIRSMLGANVLTF
TRBJ2-7,TRBV19,.,.,TGTGCCAGTACCTCCGCCGGGACACCCTACGAGCAGTACTTC,CASTSAGTPYEQYF
TRBJ2-2,TRBV7-3,.,.,TGTGCCAGCAGCCTCGCGACTGGGAACACCGGGGAGCTGTTTTTT,CASSLATGNTGELFF